This T cell receptor (beta chain) stems from a study of T cell responses to AZD1222 COVID-19 vaccine. As regards this clone: Antigen: not known.

Findings and limits, study-wide: No repertoire was sampled before or during the peak T cell response, only after it. Clonal diversity was possibly underestimated, and the donors were mostly white British, with more females. Among spike-specific TCRs, nearly half reportedly target unmutated variant regions.

TCRdb keeps only in-frame clones here, not all; method: immunoSEQ multiplex PCR. The sample includes 79,000 or so clones, around three quarters seen only once; the top ten take 27%. CDR1 SGHDT and CDR2 YYEEEE come from the germline V gene. The CDR3 runs to 15 residues. V was clipped by 4 bases and J by 3 bases; unmatched bases: 7. The TCR was taken from an adult who received the MenACWY meningococcal vaccine as a control. The material sequenced was peripheral blood, taken 28 days after the second dose of the MenACWY control vaccine. This chain connects TRBV5-6 to TRBJ2-1; 7 bases are shared with TRBD1. Written as DNA, the CDR3 is TGTGCCAGCAGCCAGACAGGGTATAGCTACAATGAGCAGTTCTTC. Its translation: CASSQTGYSYNEQFF. Looking up the rest from reference TRBV5-6 and TRBJ2-1 gives the full variable domain: DAGVTQSPTHLIKTRGQQVTLRCSPKSGHDTVSWYQQALGQGPQFIFQYYEEEERQRGNFPDRFSGHQFPNYSSELNVNALLLGDSALYLCASSQTGYSYNEQFFGPGTRLTVL.